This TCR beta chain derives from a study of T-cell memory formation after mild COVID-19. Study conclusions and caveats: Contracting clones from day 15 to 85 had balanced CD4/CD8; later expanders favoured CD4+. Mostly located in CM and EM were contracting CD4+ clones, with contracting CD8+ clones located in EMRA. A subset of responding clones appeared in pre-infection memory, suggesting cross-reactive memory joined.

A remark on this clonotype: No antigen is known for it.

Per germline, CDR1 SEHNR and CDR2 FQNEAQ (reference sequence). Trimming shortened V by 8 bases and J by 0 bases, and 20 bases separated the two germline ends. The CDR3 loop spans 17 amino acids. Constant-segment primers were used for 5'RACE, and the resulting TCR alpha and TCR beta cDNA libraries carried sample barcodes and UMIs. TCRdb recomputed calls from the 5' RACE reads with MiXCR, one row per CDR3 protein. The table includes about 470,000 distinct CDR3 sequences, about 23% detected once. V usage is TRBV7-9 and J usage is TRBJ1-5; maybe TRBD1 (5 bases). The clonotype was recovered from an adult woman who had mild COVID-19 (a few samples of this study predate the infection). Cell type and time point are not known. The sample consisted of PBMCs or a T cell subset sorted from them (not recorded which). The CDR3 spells CASALTGGNDSNQPQHF. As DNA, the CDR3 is TGTGCCAGCGCACTAACTGGGGGGAACGATAGCAATCAGCCCCAGCATTTT.